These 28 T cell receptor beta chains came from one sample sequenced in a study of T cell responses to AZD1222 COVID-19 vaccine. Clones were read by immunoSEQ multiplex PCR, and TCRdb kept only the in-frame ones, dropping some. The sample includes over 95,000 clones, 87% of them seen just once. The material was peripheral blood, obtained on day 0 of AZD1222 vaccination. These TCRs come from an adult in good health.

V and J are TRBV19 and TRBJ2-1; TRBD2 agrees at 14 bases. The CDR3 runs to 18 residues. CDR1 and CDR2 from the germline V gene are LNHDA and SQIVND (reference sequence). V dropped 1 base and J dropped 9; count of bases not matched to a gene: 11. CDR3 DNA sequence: TGTGCCAGTAGTATAGTGCTTTCCGGGACTAGCGGGAGTGGTGAGCAGTTCTTC. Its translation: CASSIVLSGTSGSGEQFF.

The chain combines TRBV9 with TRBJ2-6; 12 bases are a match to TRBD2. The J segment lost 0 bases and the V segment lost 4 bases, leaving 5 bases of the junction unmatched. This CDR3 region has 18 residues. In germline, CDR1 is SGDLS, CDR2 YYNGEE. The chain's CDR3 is CASSLGLAGSSGANVLTF. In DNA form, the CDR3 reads TGTGCCAGCAGCCTGGGACTAGCGGGCTCCTCTGGGGCCAACGTCCTGACTTTC.

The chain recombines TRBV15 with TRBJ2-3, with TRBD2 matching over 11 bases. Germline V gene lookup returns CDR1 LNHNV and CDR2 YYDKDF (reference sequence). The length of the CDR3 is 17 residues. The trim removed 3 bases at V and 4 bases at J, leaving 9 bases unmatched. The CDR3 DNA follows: TGTGCCACCAGCAGTCCCGAACTAGCGGGAGATTCAGATACGCAGTATTTT. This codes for CATSSPELAGDSDTQYF.

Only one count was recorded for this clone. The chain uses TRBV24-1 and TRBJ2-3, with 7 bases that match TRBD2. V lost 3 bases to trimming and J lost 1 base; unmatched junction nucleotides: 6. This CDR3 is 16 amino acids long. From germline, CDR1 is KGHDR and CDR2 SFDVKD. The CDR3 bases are TGTGCCACCAGTGATCCTGGACTAGGCGGCACAGATACGCAGTATTTT. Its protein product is CATSDPGLGGTDTQYF.

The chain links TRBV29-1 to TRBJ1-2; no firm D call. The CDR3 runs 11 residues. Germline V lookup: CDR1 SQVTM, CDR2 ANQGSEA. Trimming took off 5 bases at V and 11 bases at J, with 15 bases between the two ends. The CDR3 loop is CSVSPRHGYTF. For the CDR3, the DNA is TGCAGCGTTTCACCCCGTCACGGGTACACCTTC.

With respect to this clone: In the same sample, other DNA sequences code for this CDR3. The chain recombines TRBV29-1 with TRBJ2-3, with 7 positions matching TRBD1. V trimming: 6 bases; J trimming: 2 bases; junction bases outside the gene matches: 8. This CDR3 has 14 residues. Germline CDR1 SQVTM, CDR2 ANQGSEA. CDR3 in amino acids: CSVPRTGSTDTQYF. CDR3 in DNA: TGCAGCGTCCCCCGGACAGGATCCACAGATACGCAGTATTTT.

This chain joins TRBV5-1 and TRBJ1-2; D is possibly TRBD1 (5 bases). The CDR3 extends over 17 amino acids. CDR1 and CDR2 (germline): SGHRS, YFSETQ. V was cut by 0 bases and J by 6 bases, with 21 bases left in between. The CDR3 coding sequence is TGCGCCAGCAGCTTGGGATGGGGTCGGGGCGTTACTGATGGCTACACCTTC. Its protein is CASSLGWGRGVTDGYTF.

CDR3 region: CASSYVGRSYEQYF. CDR3 DNA: TGTGCCAGCAGTTACGTGGGCAGGTCCTACGAGCAGTACTTC. The J gene is TRBJ2-7, the V gene TRBV6-5; D is undetermined. Trimming took off 2 bases at V and 1 base at J, with 9 bases between the two ends. Germline-derived CDR1 and CDR2 are MNHEY and SVGAGI. The CDR3 runs to 14 residues.

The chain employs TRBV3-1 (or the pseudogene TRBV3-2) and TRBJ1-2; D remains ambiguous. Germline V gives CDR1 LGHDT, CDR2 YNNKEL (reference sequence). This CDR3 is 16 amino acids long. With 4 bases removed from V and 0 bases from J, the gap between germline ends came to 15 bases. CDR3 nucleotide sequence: TGTGCCAGCAGCCGCCTCTCAACAGTGACTAACTATGGCTACACCTTC. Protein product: CASSRLSTVTNYGYTF.

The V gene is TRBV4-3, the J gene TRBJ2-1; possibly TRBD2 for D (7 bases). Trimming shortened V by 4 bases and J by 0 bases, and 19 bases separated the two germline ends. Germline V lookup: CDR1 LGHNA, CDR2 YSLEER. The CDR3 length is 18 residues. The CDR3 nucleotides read TGCGCCAGCAGCCTGTACAGGGCGGGAGTTAACTCCTACAATGAGCAGTTCTTC. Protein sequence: CASSLYRAGVNSYNEQFF.

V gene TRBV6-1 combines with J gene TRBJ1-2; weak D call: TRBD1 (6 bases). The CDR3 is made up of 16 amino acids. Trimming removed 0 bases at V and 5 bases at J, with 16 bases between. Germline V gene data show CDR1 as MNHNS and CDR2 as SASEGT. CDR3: CASSEARVQGIYGYTF. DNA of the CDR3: TGTGCCAGCAGTGAAGCTCGGGTACAGGGCATTTATGGCTACACCTTC.

The CDR3: CASSGGSSYNEQFF. In DNA form, the CDR3 reads TGTGCCAGCTCTGGGGGGAGCTCCTACAATGAGCAGTTCTTC. This chain connects TRBV5-4 to TRBJ2-1; tentative D call: TRBD2 (6 bases). There are 14 residues in the CDR3. Trimming took off 7 bases at V and 0 bases at J, with 11 bases between the two ends. CDR1 and CDR2 from the germline V gene are SGHNT and YYREEE (reference sequence).

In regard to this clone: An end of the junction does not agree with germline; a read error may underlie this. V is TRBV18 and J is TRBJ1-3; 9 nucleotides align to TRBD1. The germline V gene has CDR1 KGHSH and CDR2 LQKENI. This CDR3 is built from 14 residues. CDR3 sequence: CASSRTGEGNTVYF. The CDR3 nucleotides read TGTGCCAGCTCCCGGACAGGGGAAGGAAACACCGTATATTTT. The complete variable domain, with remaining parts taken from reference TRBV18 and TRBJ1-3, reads NAGVMQNPRHLVRRRGQEARLRCSPMKGHSHVYWYRQLPEEGLKFMVYLQKENIIDESGMPKERFSAEFPKEGPSILRIQQVVRGDSAAYFCASSRTGEGNTVYFGEGSWLTVV.

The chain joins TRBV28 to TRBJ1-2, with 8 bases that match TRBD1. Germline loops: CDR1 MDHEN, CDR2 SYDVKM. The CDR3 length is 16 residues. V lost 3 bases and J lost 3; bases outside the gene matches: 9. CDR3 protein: CASSLYLQGADYGYTF. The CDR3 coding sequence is TGTGCCAGCAGTTTGTACCTGCAGGGGGCGGACTATGGCTACACCTTC.

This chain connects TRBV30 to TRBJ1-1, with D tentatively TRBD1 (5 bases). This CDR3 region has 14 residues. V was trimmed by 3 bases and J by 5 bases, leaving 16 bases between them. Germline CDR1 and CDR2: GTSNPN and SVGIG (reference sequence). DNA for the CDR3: TGTGCCTGGAGGCGTCAGGGTTCGGGGACTGAAGCTTTCTTT. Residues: CAWRRQGSGTEAFF.

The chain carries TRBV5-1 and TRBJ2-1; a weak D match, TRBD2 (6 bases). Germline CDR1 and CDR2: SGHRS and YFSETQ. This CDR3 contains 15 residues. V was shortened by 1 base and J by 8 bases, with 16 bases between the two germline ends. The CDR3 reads CASSLWRGWGDEQFF. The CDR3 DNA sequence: TGCGCCAGCAGCTTGTGGAGGGGATGGGGCGATGAGCAGTTCTTC.

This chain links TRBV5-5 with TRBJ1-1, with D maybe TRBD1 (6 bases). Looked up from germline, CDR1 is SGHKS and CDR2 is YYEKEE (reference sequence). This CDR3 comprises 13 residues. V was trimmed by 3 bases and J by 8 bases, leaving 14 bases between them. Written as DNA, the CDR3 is TGTGCCAGCAGCTCGCCGGGACAAACAGAAGCTTTCTTT. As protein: CASSSPGQTEAFF.

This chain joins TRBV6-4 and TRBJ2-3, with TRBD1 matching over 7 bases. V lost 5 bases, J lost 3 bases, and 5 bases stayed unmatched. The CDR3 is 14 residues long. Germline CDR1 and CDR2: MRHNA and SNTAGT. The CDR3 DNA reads TGTGCCAGCAGTCCCAAACAGGGGACAGATACGCAGTATTTT. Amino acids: CASSPKQGTDTQYF.

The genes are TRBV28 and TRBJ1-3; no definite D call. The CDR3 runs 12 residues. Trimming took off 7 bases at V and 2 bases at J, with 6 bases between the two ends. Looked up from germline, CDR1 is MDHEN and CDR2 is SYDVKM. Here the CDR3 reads CASTSTGNTIYF. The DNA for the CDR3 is TGTGCCAGCACCTCTACTGGAAACACCATATATTTT.

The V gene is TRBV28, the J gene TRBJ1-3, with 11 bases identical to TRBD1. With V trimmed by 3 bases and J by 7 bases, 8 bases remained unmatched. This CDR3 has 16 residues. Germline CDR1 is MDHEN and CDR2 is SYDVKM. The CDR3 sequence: CASSFPLGQGANTIYF. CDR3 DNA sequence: TGTGCCAGCAGTTTCCCCTTAGGACAGGGGGCTAACACCATATATTTT.

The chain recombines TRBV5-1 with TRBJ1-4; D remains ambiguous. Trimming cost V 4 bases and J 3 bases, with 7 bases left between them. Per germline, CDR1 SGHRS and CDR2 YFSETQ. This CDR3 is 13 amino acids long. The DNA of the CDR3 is TGCGCCAGCAGCCCTACAGCTAATGAAAAACTGTTTTTT. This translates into CASSPTANEKLFF.

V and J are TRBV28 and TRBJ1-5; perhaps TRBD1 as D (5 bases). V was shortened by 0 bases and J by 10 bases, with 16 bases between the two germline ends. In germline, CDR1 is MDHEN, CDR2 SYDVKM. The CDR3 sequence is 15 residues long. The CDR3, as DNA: TGTGCCAGCAGTTTATGGGGGGGGGATGGACATCCCCAGCATTTT. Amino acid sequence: CASSLWGGDGHPQHF.

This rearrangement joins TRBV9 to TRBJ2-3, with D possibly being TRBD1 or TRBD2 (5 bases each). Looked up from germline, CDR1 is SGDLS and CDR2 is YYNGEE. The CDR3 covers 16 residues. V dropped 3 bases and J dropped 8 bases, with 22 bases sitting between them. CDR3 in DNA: TGTGCCAGCAGCGCAGCGCCGGGACCCCGCAGAGGTACGCAGTATTTT. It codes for CASSAAPGPRRGTQYF.

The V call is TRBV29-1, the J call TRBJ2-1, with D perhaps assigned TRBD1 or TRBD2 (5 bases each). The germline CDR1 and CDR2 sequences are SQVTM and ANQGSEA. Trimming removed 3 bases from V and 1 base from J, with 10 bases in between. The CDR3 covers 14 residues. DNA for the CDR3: TGCAGCGTTGAGGGGACGGAATCCTACAATGAGCAGTTCTTC. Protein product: CSVEGTESYNEQFF.

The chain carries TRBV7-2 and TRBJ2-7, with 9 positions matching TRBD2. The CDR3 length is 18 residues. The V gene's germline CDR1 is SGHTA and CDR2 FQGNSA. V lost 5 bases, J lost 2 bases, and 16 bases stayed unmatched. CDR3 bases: TGTGCCAGCAGCCTGGGGACAACAGGACTAGCGCGACCCTACGAGCAGTACTTC. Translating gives CASSLGTTGLARPYEQYF.

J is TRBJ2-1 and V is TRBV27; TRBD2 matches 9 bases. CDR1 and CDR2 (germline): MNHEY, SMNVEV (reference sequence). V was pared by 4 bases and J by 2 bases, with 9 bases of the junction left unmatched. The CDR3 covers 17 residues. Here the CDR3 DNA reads TGTGCCAGCAGTTCACCCACCCTAGCGGGGCCCTACAATGAGCAGTTCTTC. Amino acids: CASSSPTLAGPYNEQFF.

CDR3 in DNA: TGTGCCAGCAGCCCCGGGAGGAGGGTTGAGCAAGAGACCCAGTACTTC. It is translated as CASSPGRRVEQETQYF. V usage is TRBV3-1 (or the pseudogene TRBV3-2) and J usage is TRBJ2-5, with TRBD2 matching 7 bases. The ends lost 4 bases at V and 2 bases at J; junction bases unmatched: 10. Germline V CDR1 and CDR2: LGHDT, YNNKEL (reference sequence). This CDR3 comprises 16 residues.

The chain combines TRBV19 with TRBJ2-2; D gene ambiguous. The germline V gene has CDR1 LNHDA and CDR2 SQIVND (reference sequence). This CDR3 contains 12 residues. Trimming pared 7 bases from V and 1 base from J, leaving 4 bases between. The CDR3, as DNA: TGTGCCAGTAAGGGGAACACCGGGGAGCTGTTTTTT. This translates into CASKGNTGELFF.